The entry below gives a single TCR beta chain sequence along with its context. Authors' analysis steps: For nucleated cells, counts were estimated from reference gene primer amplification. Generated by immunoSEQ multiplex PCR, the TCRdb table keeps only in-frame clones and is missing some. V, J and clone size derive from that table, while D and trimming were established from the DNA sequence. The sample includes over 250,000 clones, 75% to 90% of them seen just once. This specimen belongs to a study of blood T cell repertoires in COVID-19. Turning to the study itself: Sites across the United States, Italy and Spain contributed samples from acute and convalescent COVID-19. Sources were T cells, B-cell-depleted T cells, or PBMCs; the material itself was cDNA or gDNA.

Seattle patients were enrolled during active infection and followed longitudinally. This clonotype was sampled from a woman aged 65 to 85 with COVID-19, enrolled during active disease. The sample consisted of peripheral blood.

The CDR3 sequence is CASSQVGGQAFF. CDR3 DNA: TGCGCCAGCAGCCAAGTAGGTGGACAGGCTTTCTTT. The chain is built from TRBV4-1 and TRBJ1-1, with D possibly being TRBD1 (6 bases). The CDR3 consists of 12 residues. Germline V lookup: CDR1 MGHRA, CDR2 YSYEKL. Trimming left V 1 base short and J 11 bases short, with 11 bases between.